This T cell receptor (beta chain) was profiled in a study of blood T cell repertoires in COVID-19. Whole-study context: Collection of acute and convalescent COVID-19 samples took place in the United States, Italy and Spain. The analysed material was cDNA or gDNA that came from T cells, B-cell-depleted T cells, or PBMCs.

As processed by the authors: It was from reference gene primer amplification that nucleated cell counts were estimated. Only in-frame clones appear in the TCRdb table, and some are missing; sequencing was by immunoSEQ multiplex PCR. V and J calls plus clone size are reproduced from that table; the DNA served to infer D and trimming. The sample records a few hundred thousand clones, about 87% being singletons. CDR1 LNHDA and CDR2 SQIVND come from the germline V gene (reference sequence). Deletions cut 6 bases from V and 3 bases from J, with 18 bases between. This CDR3 spans 16 amino acids. The sample comprised peripheral blood. The receptor's source is a woman between 45 and 60 years old with acute or convalescent COVID-19. The rearrangement uses TRBV19 and TRBJ2-1, with D possibly being TRBD2 (6 bases). The DNA for the CDR3 is TGTGCCAGTAGCCTTCGAAGGGACTTGGGCTACAATGAGCAGTTCTTC. Translating gives CASSLRRDLGYNEQFF.